The 30 T cell receptor beta chains given below trace back to one sample, sequenced in a study of T cell responses to AZD1222 COVID-19 vaccine. The assay was immunoSEQ multiplex PCR, and TCRdb's table has in-frame clones only and misses some. The sample gives 95,000 to 150,000 clones, 85% to 90% of which show up once; less than 5.5% is in the top ten. The specimen comprised peripheral blood, sampled 28 days after the second AZD1222 dose. The receptors stem from an adult who received the AZD1222 COVID-19 vaccine.

A single count supports this clone. This rearrangement joins TRBV20-1 to TRBJ1-3; D not resolved. The V and J ends lost 3 bases and 0 bases respectively, with 9 bases between them. This CDR3 contains 14 residues. From germline, CDR1 is DFQATT and CDR2 SNEGSKA (reference sequence). The CDR3 bases are TGCAGTGCTAGTCCCGATTCCTCTGGAAACACCATATATTTT. Translation: CSASPDSSGNTIYF.

The gene calls are TRBV5-1 and TRBJ1-2; D unresolved. V was pared by 5 bases and J by 0 bases, with 11 bases between. Per the germline V gene, CDR1 is SGHRS and CDR2 is YFSETQ. This CDR3 is 14 amino acids long. CDR3 bases: TGCGCCAGCAGACTATCCGGGCCTAACTATGGCTACACCTTC. Translation: CASRLSGPNYGYTF.

This rearrangement joins TRBV11-3 to TRBJ2-7; D is uncertain. Germline lookup yields CDR1 SGHNT and CDR2 YENEEA. The CDR3 totals 13 residues. Between the trimmed V and J ends, which lost 0 bases and 6 bases, there was a span of 9 bases. DNA of the CDR3: TGTGCCAGCAGCTTAGAAGAAAGAACCGAGCAGTACTTC. This translates into CASSLEERTEQYF.

The chain is built from TRBV24-1 and TRBJ2-1; tentative D call: TRBD2 (6 bases). Trimming shortened V by 3 bases and J by 0 bases, and 17 bases separated the two germline ends. This CDR3 is 18 amino acids long. Germline CDR1 KGHDR, CDR2 SFDVKD. This CDR3 reads CATSDAQDRGSSYNEQFF. Written as DNA, the CDR3 is TGTGCCACCAGTGATGCCCAGGACCGGGGGAGCTCCTACAATGAGCAGTTCTTC.

The rearrangement links TRBV7-9 to TRBJ2-1, with 12 bases matching TRBD2. The trim removed 5 bases at V and 0 bases at J, leaving 11 bases unmatched. The CDR3 is 19 residues long. Germline V gene sequence: CDR1 SEHNR, CDR2 FQNEAQ (reference sequence). The CDR3 loop is CASSARLAGAGSSYNEQFF. Written as DNA, the CDR3 is TGTGCCAGCAGCGCTCGACTAGCGGGGGCCGGAAGCTCCTACAATGAGCAGTTCTTC.

The chain employs TRBV12-3 or TRBV12-4 and TRBJ1-2; no clear D. Trimming took off 5 bases at V and 8 bases at J, with 15 bases between the two ends. CDR3 size: 13 residues. Here the CDR3 reads CASSPPGPMGYTF. CDR3 coding DNA: TGTGCCAGCAGTCCACCGGGCCCGATGGGCTACACCTTC.

This clone appeared a few times. V is TRBV19 and J is TRBJ1-6; D perhaps matches TRBD1 (6 bases). The V and J ends lost 10 bases and 10 bases respectively, with 20 bases between them. This CDR3 spans 14 amino acids. In germline, CDR1 is LNHDA, CDR2 SQIVND (reference sequence). As DNA, the CDR3 is TGTGCCACCCGCTCCCCCCAGGGGCGATCACCCCTCCACTTT. Residues: CATRSPQGRSPLHF.

The gene calls are TRBV4-1 and TRBJ1-5; D gene unclear. Germline CDR1 MGHRA, CDR2 YSYEKL. The CDR3 is 16 amino acids. The V gene lost 4 bases and the J gene lost 4 bases, with 17 bases spanning the gap. The CDR3 sequence is CASSPLWVLGNQPQHF. In DNA form, the CDR3 reads TGCGCCAGCAGCCCTCTCTGGGTCTTGGGGAATCAGCCCCAGCATTTT.

The chain couples TRBV2 to TRBJ1-5; tentative D call: TRBD1 (6 bases). Germline-derived CDR1 and CDR2 are SNHLY and FYNNEI. V lost 7 bases and J lost 6, with 19 bases in between. This CDR3 is built from 15 residues. CDR3: CASTRDTRDSQPQHF. The CDR3, as DNA: TGTGCCAGCACTCGGGACACACGGGATAGTCAGCCCCAGCATTTT.

The chain is built from TRBV30 and TRBJ1-5; maybe TRBD1 (5 bases). Germline-derived CDR1 and CDR2 are GTSNPN and SVGIG (reference sequence). V gave up 0 bases and J gave up 9 bases, with 18 bases separating them. CDR3 length: 15 residues. CDR3 sequence: CAWSVVPGQSGPQHF. The CDR3 DNA follows: TGTGCCTGGAGTGTAGTTCCGGGGCAAAGTGGGCCCCAGCATTTT.

The chain is built from TRBV7-2 and TRBJ1-6, with 10 bases matching TRBD1. The CDR3 has 16 residues. CDR1 SGHTA and CDR2 FQGNSA come from the germline V gene. J was trimmed by 7 bases and V by 1 base; bases with no gene match: 4. The CDR3 reads CASSLGGTGANSPLHF. DNA for the CDR3: TGTGCCAGCAGCTTAGGGGGGACAGGGGCCAATTCACCCCTCCACTTT. Together with reference TRBV7-2 and TRBJ1-6, the CDR3 gives the full variable domain: GAGVSQSPSNKVTEKGKDVELRCDPISGHTALYWYRQSLGQGLEFLIYFQGNSAPDKSGLPSDRFSAERTGGSVSTLTIQRTQQEDSAVYLCASSLGGTGANSPLHFGNGTRLTVT.

The gene calls are TRBV19 and TRBJ1-1; D is undetermined. Germline CDR1 LNHDA, CDR2 SQIVND (reference sequence). The CDR3 runs to 13 residues. V lost 6 bases and J lost 0, with 8 bases in between. In DNA, the CDR3 is TGTGCCAGTAGAGAGGGCATGAACACTGAAGCTTTCTTT. It is translated as CASREGMNTEAFF. Filled out from reference TRBV19 and TRBJ1-1, the complete variable domain reads DGGITQSPKYLFRKEGQNVTLSCEQNLNHDAMYWYRQDPGQGLRLIYYSQIVNDFQKGDIAEGYSVSREKKESFPLTVTSAQKNPTAFYLCASREGMNTEAFFGQGTRLTVV.

In DNA, the CDR3 is TGTGCCAGCAGTGTGCGGGGGGCAAGCTCCTACAATGAGCAGTTCTTC. It is translated as CASSVRGASSYNEQFF. This chain uses TRBV2 with TRBJ2-1; TRBD2 agrees at 8 bases. CDR1 and CDR2 from the germline V gene are SNHLY and FYNNEI. The trim removed 4 bases at V and 0 bases at J, leaving 5 bases unmatched. The CDR3 is 16 residues long. The full variable domain, with the rest looked up from reference TRBV2 and TRBJ2-1, is EPEVTQTPSHQVTQMGQEVILRCVPISNHLYFYWYRQILGQKVEFLVSFYNNEISEKSEIFDDQFSVERPDGSNFTLKIRSTKLEDSAMYFCASSVRGASSYNEQFFGPGTRLTVL.

The chain recombines TRBV11-2 with TRBJ1-6; D is ambiguous. Trimming cost V 0 bases and J 4 bases, with 4 bases left between them. Germline loops: CDR1 SGHAT, CDR2 FQNNGV. The CDR3 is 14 residues long. The CDR3 bases are TGTGCCAGCAGCTTAGACGGGTATAATTCACCCCTCCACTTT. Amino acids: CASSLDGYNSPLHF.

The genes are TRBV5-5 and TRBJ1-4; a possible D gene is TRBD1 (5 bases). V lost 0 bases to trimming and J lost 7 bases, with 13 bases between them. Germline V gene lookup returns CDR1 SGHKS and CDR2 YYEKEE (reference sequence). There are 15 residues in the CDR3. As DNA, the CDR3 is TGTGCCAGCAGCTTGGAGGGCCAGGGACTTGAAAAACTGTTTTTT. It specifies CASSLEGQGLEKLFF.

There are a few counts of this clone. V and J are TRBV5-6 and TRBJ1-2; D might be TRBD1 (6 bases). This CDR3 spans 14 amino acids. V was pared by 3 bases and J by 5 bases, with 14 bases between. The germline V gene encodes CDR1 SGHDT and CDR2 YYEEEE. The CDR3 here is CASSSTTGRYGYTF. CDR3 coding DNA: TGTGCCAGCAGCTCCACGACAGGACGGTATGGCTACACCTTC.

The chain employs TRBV6-6 and TRBJ1-1; no firm D call. Per the germline V gene, CDR1 is MNHNY and CDR2 is SVGAGI (reference sequence). This CDR3 has 12 amino acids. The ends were cut back, 2 bases at V and 8 bases at J, with 9 bases in the middle. CDR3 protein: CASSYGAGEAFF. The CDR3 bases are TGTGCCAGCAGTTACGGCGCGGGGGAAGCTTTCTTT.

This clone was seen more than once but under ten times. The chain joins TRBV7-8 to TRBJ1-1; TRBD1 matches 7 bases. J was trimmed by 5 bases and V by 5 bases; bases with no gene match: 11. The germline gives CDR1 SGHVS, CDR2 FQNEAQ. The CDR3 consists of 15 residues. The CDR3 loop is CASSATDRIRTEAFF. Here the CDR3 DNA reads TGTGCCAGCAGCGCGACGGACAGGATTAGGACTGAAGCTTTCTTT. Looking up the rest from reference TRBV7-8 and TRBJ1-1 gives the full variable domain: GAGVSQSPRYKVAKRGQDVALRCDPISGHVSLFWYQQALGQGPEFLTYFQNEAQLDKSGLPSDRFFAERPEGSVSTLKIQRTQQEDSAVYLCASSATDRIRTEAFFGQGTRLTVV.

This clone was counted once. In the same sample, other DNA sequences code for this CDR3. The chain joins TRBV12-3 or TRBV12-4 to TRBJ2-5, with D tentatively TRBD1 (5 bases). The CDR3 length is 11 residues. V dropped 5 bases and J dropped 4 bases, with 5 bases sitting between them. The CDR3: CASSRGETQYF. DNA of the CDR3: TGTGCCAGCAGTAGGGGAGAGACCCAGTACTTC.

This chain uses TRBV19 with TRBJ1-2; tentative D call: TRBD1 (6 bases). Germline V lookup: CDR1 LNHDA, CDR2 SQIVND (reference sequence). The CDR3 runs to 14 residues. V was shortened by 7 bases and J by 4 bases, with 16 bases between the two germline ends. CDR3 sequence reads: CASTSRGGGYGYTF. The DNA of the CDR3 is TGTGCCAGTACCAGTCGTGGGGGCGGCTATGGCTACACCTTC.

V is TRBV5-1 and J is TRBJ2-7, with TRBD1 matching 10 bases. After removal of 0 bases from V and 7 bases from J, the junction contained 7 bases not matched to a gene. The CDR3 has 15 residues. Germline assignment: CDR1 SGHRS and CDR2 YFSETQ. The CDR3 sequence: CASSLGRDRGWEQYF. The CDR3, as DNA: TGCGCCAGCAGCTTGGGCCGGGACAGGGGATGGGAGCAGTACTTC.

J is TRBJ2-7 and V is TRBV6-5; D might be TRBD1 (7 bases). CDR1 and CDR2 (germline): MNHEY, SVGAGI. There are 11 residues in the CDR3. Trimming cost V 7 bases and J 8 bases, with 12 bases left between them. DNA of the CDR3: TGTGCCAGCACCAGGGGGGATCAGCAGTACTTC. This encodes CASTRGDQQYF.

The chain carries TRBV6-5 and TRBJ1-1, with 10 bases aligning to TRBD1. CDR3 length: 12 amino acids. Germline-derived CDR1 and CDR2 are MNHEY and SVGAGI. V dropped 8 bases and J dropped 5; count of bases not matched to a gene: 2. CDR3 DNA sequence: TGTGCCAGCGGGACAGGGGTTACTGAAGCTTTCTTT. It codes for CASGTGVTEAFF.

V usage is TRBV6-1 and J usage is TRBJ2-1; D is unclear. V lost 1 base, J lost 5 bases, and 9 bases lay in between. This CDR3 has 14 amino acids. Looked up from germline, CDR1 is MNHNS and CDR2 is SASEGT. DNA of the CDR3: TGTGCCAGCAGTGAAGGGGGTAATAACAATGAGCAGTTCTTC. This gives the protein CASSEGGNNNEQFF.

This chain uses TRBV10-1 with TRBJ2-5, with 12 nucleotides matching TRBD2. V lost 4 bases and J lost 4; bases outside the gene matches: 4. CDR3 length: 15 residues. Germline CDR1 reads WNHNN; CDR2 reads SYGVQD (reference sequence). The CDR3, as DNA: TGCGCCAGCAGTGGGACTAGCGGGGAAGGAGAGACCCAGTACTTC. Encoded protein: CASSGTSGEGETQYF.

This clone appeared once. The V call is TRBV28, the J call TRBJ1-2; D unresolved. Trimming cost V 6 bases and J 4 bases, with 6 bases left between them. CDR1 MDHEN and CDR2 SYDVKM come from the germline V gene. The CDR3 is made up of 11 amino acids. CDR3 nucleotide sequence: TGTGCCAGCAGAGACATCTATGGCTACACCTTC. It specifies CASRDIYGYTF.

The chain carries TRBV12-3 or TRBV12-4 and TRBJ2-3; D is uncertain. Trimming shortened V by 4 bases and J by 6 bases, and 11 bases separated the two germline ends. The CDR3 has 13 residues. The CDR3 sequence is CASSSGGWDTQYF. The CDR3 coding sequence is TGTGCCAGCAGTTCGGGTGGATGGGATACGCAGTATTTT.

The chain's CDR3 is CASSPLVNSNQPQHF. The CDR3 DNA reads TGTGCCAGCTCACCCCTGGTAAATAGCAATCAGCCCCAGCATTTT. The chain recombines TRBV18 with TRBJ1-5; D remains unclear. This CDR3 contains 15 residues. V was trimmed by 3 bases and J by 0 bases, leaving 9 bases between them. Germline CDR1 KGHSH, CDR2 LQKENI.

The V gene is TRBV10-3, the J gene TRBJ1-4; the match to TRBD1 covers 8 bases. This CDR3 spans 16 amino acids. Germline CDR1 is ENHRY and CDR2 is SYGVKD. V shed 2 bases, J shed 8 bases, and the junction held 10 bases outside the gene matches. The CDR3 protein is CAISEPQTGVNEKLFF. The CDR3 region has the DNA TGTGCCATCAGTGAGCCCCAGACAGGGGTGAACGAAAAACTGTTTTTT.

The V call is TRBV18, the J call TRBJ1-1; D uncertain. V lost 6 bases to trimming and J lost 7 bases, with 18 bases between them. The germline V gene encodes CDR1 KGHSH and CDR2 LQKENI. The CDR3 has 14 amino acids. The CDR3 region has the DNA TGTGCCAGCTCCCCCCGGATCAAAGGTAGTGAAGCTTTCTTT. Translating it yields CASSPRIKGSEAFF.